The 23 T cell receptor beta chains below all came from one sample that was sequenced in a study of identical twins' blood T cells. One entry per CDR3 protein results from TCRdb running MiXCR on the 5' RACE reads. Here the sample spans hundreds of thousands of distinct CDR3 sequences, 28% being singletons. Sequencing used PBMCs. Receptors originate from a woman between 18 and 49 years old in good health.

CDR3 residues: CASSPPDAIEAFF. The CDR3 DNA follows: TGTGCCAGCAGCCCCCCCGACGCGATTGAAGCTTTCTTT. The rearrangement links TRBV9 to TRBJ1-1; D unclear. Trimming stripped 4 bases from V and 7 bases from J, with 14 bases between. The V gene's germline CDR1 is SGDLS and CDR2 YYNGEE. The CDR3 covers 13 residues.

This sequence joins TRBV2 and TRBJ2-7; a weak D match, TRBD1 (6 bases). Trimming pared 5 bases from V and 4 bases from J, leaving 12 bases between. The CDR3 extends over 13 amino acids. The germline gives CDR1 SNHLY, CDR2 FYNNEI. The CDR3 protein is CASSYDRQYEQYF. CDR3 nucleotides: TGTGCCAGCAGTTATGACAGGCAATACGAGCAGTACTTC.

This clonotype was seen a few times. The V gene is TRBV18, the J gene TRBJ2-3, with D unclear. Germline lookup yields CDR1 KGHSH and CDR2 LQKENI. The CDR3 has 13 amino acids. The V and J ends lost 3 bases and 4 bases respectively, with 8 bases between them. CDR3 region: CASSPELADTQYF. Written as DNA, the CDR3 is TGTGCCAGCTCACCGGAGTTGGCAGATACGCAGTATTTT.

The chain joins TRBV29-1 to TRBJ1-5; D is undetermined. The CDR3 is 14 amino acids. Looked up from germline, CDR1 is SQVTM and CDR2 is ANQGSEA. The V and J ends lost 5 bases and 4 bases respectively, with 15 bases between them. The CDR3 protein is CSVSGRYPNQPQHF. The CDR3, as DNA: TGCAGCGTTAGTGGGAGGTACCCGAATCAGCCCCAGCATTTT.

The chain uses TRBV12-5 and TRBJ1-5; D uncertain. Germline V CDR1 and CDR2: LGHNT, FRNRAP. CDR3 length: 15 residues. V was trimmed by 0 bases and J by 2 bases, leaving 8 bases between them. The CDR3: CASGLVGRRNQPQHF. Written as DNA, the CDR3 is TGTGCTAGTGGTTTGGTAGGCAGGCGCAATCAGCCCCAGCATTTT.

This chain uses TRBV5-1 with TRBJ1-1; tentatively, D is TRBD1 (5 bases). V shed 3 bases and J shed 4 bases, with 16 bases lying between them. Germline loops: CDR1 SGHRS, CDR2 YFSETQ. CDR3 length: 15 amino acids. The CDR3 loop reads CASSWDQIRRTEAFF. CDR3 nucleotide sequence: TGCGCCAGCAGCTGGGACCAGATCAGACGCACTGAAGCTTTCTTT.

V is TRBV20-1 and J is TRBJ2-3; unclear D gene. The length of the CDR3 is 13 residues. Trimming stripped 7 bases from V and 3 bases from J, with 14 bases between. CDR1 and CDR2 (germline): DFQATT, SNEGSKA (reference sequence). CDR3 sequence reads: CSEREIGTDTQYF. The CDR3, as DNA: TGCAGTGAACGCGAAATTGGTACAGATACGCAGTATTTT.

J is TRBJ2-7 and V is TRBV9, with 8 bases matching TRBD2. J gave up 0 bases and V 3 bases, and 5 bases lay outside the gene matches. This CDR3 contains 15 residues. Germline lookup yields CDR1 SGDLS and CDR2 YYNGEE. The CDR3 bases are TGTGCCAGCAGCGCTCGGGGGGGAAGCTCCTACGAGCAGTACTTC. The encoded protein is CASSARGGSSYEQYF.

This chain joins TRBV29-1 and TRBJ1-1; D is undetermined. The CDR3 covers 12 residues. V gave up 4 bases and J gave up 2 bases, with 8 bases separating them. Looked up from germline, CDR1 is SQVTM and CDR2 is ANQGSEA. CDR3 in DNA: TGCAGCGTTGGGGATATAAACACTGAAGCTTTCTTT. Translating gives CSVGDINTEAFF.

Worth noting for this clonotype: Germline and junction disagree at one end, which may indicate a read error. Written as DNA, the CDR3 is TGTGCCAACAGCTTAGTCCTCCTGGGCAGGGCGGGGACCGGGGAGCTGTTTTTT. It specifies CANSLVLLGRAGTGELFF. The chain has TRBV11-2 and TRBJ2-2; D is possibly TRBD2 (6 bases). The germline V gene has CDR1 SGHAT and CDR2 FQNNGV. The length of the CDR3 is 18 residues.

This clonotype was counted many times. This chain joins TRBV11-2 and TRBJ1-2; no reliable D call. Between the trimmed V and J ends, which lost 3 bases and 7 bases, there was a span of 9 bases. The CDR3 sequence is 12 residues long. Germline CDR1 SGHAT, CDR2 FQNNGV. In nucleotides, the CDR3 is TGTGCCAGCAGCTTGATGAGGGTTGGCTACACCTTC. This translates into CASSLMRVGYTF.

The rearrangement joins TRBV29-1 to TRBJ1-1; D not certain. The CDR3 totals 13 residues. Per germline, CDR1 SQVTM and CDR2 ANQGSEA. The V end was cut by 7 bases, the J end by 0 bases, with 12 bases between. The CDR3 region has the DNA TGCAGCGCGTGGGCGGGGATGAACACTGAAGCTTTCTTT. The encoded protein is CSAWAGMNTEAFF.

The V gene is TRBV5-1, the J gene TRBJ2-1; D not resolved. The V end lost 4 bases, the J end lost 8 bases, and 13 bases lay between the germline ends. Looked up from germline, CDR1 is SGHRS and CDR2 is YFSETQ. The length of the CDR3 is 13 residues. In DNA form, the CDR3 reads TGCGCCAGCAGCCTTGGTGGATTCGATGAGCAGTTCTTC. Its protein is CASSLGGFDEQFF.

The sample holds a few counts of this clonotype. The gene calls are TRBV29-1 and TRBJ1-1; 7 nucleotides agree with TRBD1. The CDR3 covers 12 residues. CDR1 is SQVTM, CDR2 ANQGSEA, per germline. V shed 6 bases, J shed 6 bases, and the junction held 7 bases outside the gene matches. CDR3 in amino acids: CSVRQGGAEAFF. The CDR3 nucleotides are TGCAGCGTACGACAGGGAGGTGCTGAAGCTTTCTTT.

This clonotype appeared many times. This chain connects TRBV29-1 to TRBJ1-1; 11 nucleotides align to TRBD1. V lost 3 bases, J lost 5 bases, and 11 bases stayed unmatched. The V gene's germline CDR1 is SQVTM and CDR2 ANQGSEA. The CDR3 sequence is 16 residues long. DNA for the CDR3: TGCAGCGTTGATGGAGGACAGGGGGCTGTGAGAACTGAAGCTTTCTTT. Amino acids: CSVDGGQGAVRTEAFF.

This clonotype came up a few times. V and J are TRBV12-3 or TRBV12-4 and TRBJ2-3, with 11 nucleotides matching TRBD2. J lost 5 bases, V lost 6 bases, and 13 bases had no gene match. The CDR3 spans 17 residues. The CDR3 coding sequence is TGTGCCAGCAGCCTTGGGCAGACTAGCGGGATGGTAGATACGCAGTATTTT. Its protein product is CASSLGQTSGMVDTQYF.

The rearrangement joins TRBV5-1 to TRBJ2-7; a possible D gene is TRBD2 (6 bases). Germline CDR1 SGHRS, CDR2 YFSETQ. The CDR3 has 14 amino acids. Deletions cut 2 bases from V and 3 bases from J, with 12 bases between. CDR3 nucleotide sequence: TGCGCCAGCAGCTTCGGTAGCGGATACTACGAGCAGTACTTC. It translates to CASSFGSGYYEQYF.

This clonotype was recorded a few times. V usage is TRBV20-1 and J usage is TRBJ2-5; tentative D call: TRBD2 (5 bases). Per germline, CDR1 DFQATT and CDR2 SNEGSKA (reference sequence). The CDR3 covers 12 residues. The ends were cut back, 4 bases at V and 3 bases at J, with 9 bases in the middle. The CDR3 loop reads CSAKLGEETQYF. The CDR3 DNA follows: TGCAGTGCTAAACTAGGAGAAGAGACCCAGTACTTC.

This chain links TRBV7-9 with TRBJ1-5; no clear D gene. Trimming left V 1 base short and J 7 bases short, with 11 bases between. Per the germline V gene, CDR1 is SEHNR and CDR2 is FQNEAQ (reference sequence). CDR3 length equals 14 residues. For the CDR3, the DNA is TGTGCCAGCAGCTTAGATAGTGACACACAGCCCCAGCATTTT. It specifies CASSLDSDTQPQHF.

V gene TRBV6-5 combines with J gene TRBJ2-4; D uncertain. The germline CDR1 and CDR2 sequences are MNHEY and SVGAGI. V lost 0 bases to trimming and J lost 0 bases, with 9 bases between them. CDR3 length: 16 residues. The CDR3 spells CASSYSELLAKNIQYF. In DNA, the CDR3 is TGTGCCAGCAGTTACTCGGAACTTCTAGCCAAAAACATTCAGTACTTC.

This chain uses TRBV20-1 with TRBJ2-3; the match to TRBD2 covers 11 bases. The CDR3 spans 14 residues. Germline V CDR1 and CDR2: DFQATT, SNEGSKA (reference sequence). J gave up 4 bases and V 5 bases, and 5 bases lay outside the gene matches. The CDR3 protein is CSAATSGGSDTQYF. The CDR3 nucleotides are TGCAGTGCTGCCACTAGCGGGGGCTCAGATACGCAGTATTTT.

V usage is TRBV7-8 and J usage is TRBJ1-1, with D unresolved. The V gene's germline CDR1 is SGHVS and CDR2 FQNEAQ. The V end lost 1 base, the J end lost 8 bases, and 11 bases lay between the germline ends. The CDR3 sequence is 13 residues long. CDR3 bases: TGTGCCAGCAGCTTAGTTTTGAATGTCGAAGCTTTCTTT. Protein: CASSLVLNVEAFF.

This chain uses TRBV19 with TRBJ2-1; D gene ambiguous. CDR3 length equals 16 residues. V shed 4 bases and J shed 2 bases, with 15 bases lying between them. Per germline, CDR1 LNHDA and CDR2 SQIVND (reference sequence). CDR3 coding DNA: TGTGCCAGTAGTACGTTTGACCCCAGCGCCTACAATGAGCAGTTCTTC. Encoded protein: CASSTFDPSAYNEQFF.